The TCR beta chain described here comes from a study of CXCR3-negative and CXCR3-positive naive CD8 T cells. Across the study: Overall TRB read output was roughly 130 million, and each library contained about 1.5 +/- 0.3 million reads.

Study-wide results and limits: The study found CXCR3 expression partially decreased after cryopreservation and ran most assays on fresh PBMCs. Similar TRBV-TRBJ gene usage was seen in naive CXCR3-negative and CXCR3-positive cells, but not in memory cells.

The method, 5' RACE with UMI labels, was used to prepare the TRB cDNA libraries. For each CDR3 protein, TCRdb gives one entry from its re-call of the 5' RACE reads, without DNA. The repertoire table contains about 56,000 distinct CDR3 sequences. This CDR3 region has 17 residues. The germline V gene encodes CDR1 MNHEY and CDR2 SMNVEV (reference sequence). Triplicate approximately 300,000-cell sorts were made of each CD8+ T cell subset. Measured by frequency, this clonotype is medium-sized. Its cognate antigen is unknown. Sequenced material: memory CD8+ T cells from blood. The receptor's source is a human donor in good health. Some clones in this sample may be carry-over from other donors' samples. The rearrangement links TRBV27 to TRBJ2-3; TCRdb designates TRBD1, a call that cannot be tested without DNA. CDR3 loop: CASSLGTPDGQGRPQYF.